This T cell receptor beta chain was sequenced during a study of blood T cells in healthy people across ages. About this clonotype itself: Antigen: not known.

Study-wide findings and caveats: A roughly linear age-dependent decrease characterized TCR beta diversity per million T cells.

For the second PCR, which ran for roughly 6 to 12 cycles, a sample-barcoded 5' primer and a J-beta primer mix were used. TCRdb re-derived calls from the 5' RACE reads in MiXCR, one entry per CDR3 protein. The sample records about 680,000 distinct CDR3 sequences, approximately 50% being singletons. The CDR3 totals 14 residues. Per germline, CDR1 MDHEN and CDR2 SYDVKM. Trimming removed 10 bases at V and 0 bases at J, with 13 bases between. The TCR comes from a woman in her fifties or sixties in good health. Input material: blood. The rearrangement joins TRBV28 to TRBJ2-1, with a tentative D call TRBD2 (6 bases). CDR3 bases: TGTGCCACGGGGGATGATCGCTCCTACAATGAGCAGTTCTTC. As protein: CATGDDRSYNEQFF.